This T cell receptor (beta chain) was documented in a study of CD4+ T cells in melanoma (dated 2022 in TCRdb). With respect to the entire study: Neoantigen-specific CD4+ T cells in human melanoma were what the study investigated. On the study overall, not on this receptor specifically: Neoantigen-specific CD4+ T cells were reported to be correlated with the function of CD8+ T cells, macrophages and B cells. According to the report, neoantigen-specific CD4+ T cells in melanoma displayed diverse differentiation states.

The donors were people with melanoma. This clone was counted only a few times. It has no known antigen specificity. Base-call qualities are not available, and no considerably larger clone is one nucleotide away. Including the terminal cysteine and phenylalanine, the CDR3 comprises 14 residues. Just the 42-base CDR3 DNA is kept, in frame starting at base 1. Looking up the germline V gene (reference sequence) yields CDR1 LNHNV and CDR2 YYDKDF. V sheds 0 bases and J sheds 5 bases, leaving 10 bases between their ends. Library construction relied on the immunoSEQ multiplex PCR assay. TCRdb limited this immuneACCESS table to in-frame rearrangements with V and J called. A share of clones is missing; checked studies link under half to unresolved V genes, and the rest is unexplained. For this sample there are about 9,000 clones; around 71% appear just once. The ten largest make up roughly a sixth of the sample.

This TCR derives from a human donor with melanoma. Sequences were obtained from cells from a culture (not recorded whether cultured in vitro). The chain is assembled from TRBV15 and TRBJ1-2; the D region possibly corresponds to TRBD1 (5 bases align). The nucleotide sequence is TGTGCCACCAGCAGAGAAACAGGATCGTATGGCTACACCTTC. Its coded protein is CATSRETGSYGYTF.